Sequencing of this TCR beta chain was carried out in a study of spatial heterogeneity in lung cancer. General study results and limits: Blood carried ubiquitous expanded tumor TCRs more at resection than follow-up.

Each CDR3 protein is one row after TCRdb ran MiXCR on the 5' RACE reads. Of some 50,000 distinct CDR3 sequences in the sample, about 11% were seen once. This clonotype showed up just a few times. Its cognate antigen is unknown. The sample's time point: sample taken at primary tumor resection. In each case, whole RNA from tumor, nontumor lung or frozen PBMC was sequenced unsorted. Per the germline V gene, CDR1 is MNHEY and CDR2 is SVGAGI. V lost 0 bases and J lost 4; bases outside the gene matches: 7. The CDR3 is made up of 16 amino acids. Sequencing used PBMCs, obtained at surgery. This TCR derives from a female donor with early-stage non-small cell lung cancer. This chain joins TRBV6-5 and TRBJ2-7; 9 nucleotides line up with TRBD1. CDR3 in amino acids: CASSYSIGDRVYEQYF. For the CDR3, the DNA is TGTGCCAGCAGTTACTCGATAGGGGACAGGGTGTACGAGCAGTACTTC.